The T cell receptor beta chain under discussion was sequenced for a study of blood T cell repertoires in COVID-19. Overall study: T cells, B-cell-depleted T cells, or PBMCs supplied cDNA or gDNA.

Residents of 24 US areas, aged about 18 to 89 years, made up the participants. Recovered status in Cohort 3 required two negative PCRs, clearance, or symptom resolution. The CDR3 has 14 amino acids. Trimming at V came to 4 bases and at J to 6 bases, leaving 8 bases not matched to a gene. Germline loops: CDR1 LGHNA, CDR2 YSLEER. This clone was picked up a small number of times. As handled by the study authors: Amplification with reference gene primers provided the estimates of nucleated cell counts. Sequenced by immunoSEQ multiplex PCR; TCRdb stores in-frame clones only, minus some. The DNA was the basis for D and trimming; V, J and clone size are from that table. The sample lists 130,000 to 150,000 clones; approximately 83% were seen once.

The sample was PBMCs or T cells enriched from blood (not recorded which). This clonotype was sampled from a man aged 50-60 years who had recovered from COVID-19. The chain has TRBV4-3 and TRBJ1-1; 7 nucleotides match TRBD1. In DNA form, the CDR3 reads TGCGCCAGCAGCCGCACAGGGGCCGCCGCTGAAGCTTTCTTT. This gives the protein CASSRTGAAAEAFF.